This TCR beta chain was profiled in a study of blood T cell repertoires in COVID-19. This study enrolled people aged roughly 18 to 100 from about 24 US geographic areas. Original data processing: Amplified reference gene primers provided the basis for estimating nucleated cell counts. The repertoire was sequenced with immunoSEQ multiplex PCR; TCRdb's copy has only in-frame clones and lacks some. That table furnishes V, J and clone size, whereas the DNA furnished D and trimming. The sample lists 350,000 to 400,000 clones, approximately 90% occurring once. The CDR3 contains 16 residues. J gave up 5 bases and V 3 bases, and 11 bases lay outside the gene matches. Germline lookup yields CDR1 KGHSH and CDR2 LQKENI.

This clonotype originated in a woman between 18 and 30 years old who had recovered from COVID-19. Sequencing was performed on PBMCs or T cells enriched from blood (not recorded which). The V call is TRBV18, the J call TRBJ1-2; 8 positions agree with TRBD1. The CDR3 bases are TGTGCCAGCTCACCCAACCAGAGACAGGGGTCGTATGGCTACACCTTC. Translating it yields CASSPNQRQGSYGYTF.